The rows below give T cell receptor beta chains drawn from one sample of a study of cytomegalovirus exposure and HLA in healthy donors. Some clones are missing from TCRdb's copy, which holds only in-frame ones; the method was immunoSEQ multiplex PCR. The repertoire holds tens of thousands of clones, with about 73% as singletons. Source material: PBMCs. These TCRs come from a woman aged 40 to 50 in good health and CMV-seropositive. Both conserved end residues are part of each CDR3. The D gene is left open where the match is weak. Size is stated for part of the rows, as once, few or many counts, or as a class when the clone is expanded.

abundance	v_gene	j_gene	d_gene	CDR3nt	CDR3aa
-	TRBV28	TRBJ1-4	-	TGTGCCAGCAGTTGGGGGGGGCATTCTAATGAAAAACTGTTTTTT	CASSWGGHSNEKLFF
-	TRBV5-6	TRBJ2-5	TRBD1	TGTGCCAGCAGTCCCCGGGACAGGAGGTCTAGCGAGACCCAGTACTTC	CASSPRDRRSSETQYF
-	TRBV4-2	TRBJ1-1	-	TGTGCCAGCAGCCAAGCCGTCCAGGTTTCCAGCACTGAAGCTTTCTTT	CASSQAVQVSSTEAFF
-	TRBV10-3	TRBJ1-5	TRBD1	TGTGCCATCAGTGAGGGACAGGGCGGGGATCAGCCCCAGCATTTT	CAISEGQGGDQPQHF
once	TRBV13	TRBJ2-3	-	TGTGCCAGCAGCTTAGCGGGAACGCAGTATTTT	CASSLAGTQYF
-	TRBV2	TRBJ1-3	-	TGTGCCAGCAGGCTCTGGGCGAACTCTGGAAACACCATATATTTT	CASRLWANSGNTIYF
-	TRBV7-8	TRBJ2-1	-	TGTGCCAGCAGCTTACAGGGGTACAATGAGCAGTTCTTC	CASSLQGYNEQFF
-	TRBV5-1	TRBJ1-1	-	TGCGCCAGCAGCTTGGTGTCGGGGAACACTGAAGCTTTCTTT	CASSLVSGNTEAFF
once	TRBV6-5	TRBJ2-2	-	TGTGCCAGCAAAACAGGAGCTAGGAACACCGGGGAGCTGTTTTTT	CASKTGARNTGELFF
-	TRBV19	TRBJ1-4	TRBD1	TGTGCCAGTAGTAAGGGGACCGGGACAGGGGGCTGGAAGGGCGAAAAACTGTTTTTT	CASSKGTGTGGWKGEKLFF
-	TRBV7-2	TRBJ2-5	-	TGTGCCAGCAGCCTCGGACTCCTCCAAGAGACCCAGTACTTC	CASSLGLLQETQYF
once	TRBV2	TRBJ2-7	TRBD2	TGTGCCAGCAGTGAATGGCGGGAGGGGGCCTACGAGCAGTACTTC	CASSEWREGAYEQYF
-	TRBV9	TRBJ2-7	-	TGTGCCAGCAGCGTAGTGGCAGACCGAACGGGCGAGCAGTACTTC	CASSVVADRTGEQYF
once	TRBV29-1	TRBJ1-4	-	TGCAGCGTTGAAGGCGGGTTTTTT	CSVEGGFF
few	TRBV10-2	TRBJ1-1	-	TGCGCCAGCAACGCGGGGATGGGGACTGAAGCTTTCTTT	CASNAGMGTEAFF
-	TRBV19	TRBJ2-7	TRBD1	TGTGCCAGTAGTATACCGGGACAGGGGGTCTACGAGCAGTACTTC	CASSIPGQGVYEQYF
-	TRBV19	TRBJ1-2	-	TGTGCCAGTAGTATCGAGGGAGGCTATGGCTACCCCTTC	CASSIEGGYGYPF
-	TRBV29-1	TRBJ2-3	TRBD2	TGCAGCGTTGAATCGGGACTATCCAACCCCCCAGATACGCAGTATTTT	CSVESGLSNPPDTQYF
-	TRBV6-5	TRBJ2-3	-	TGTGCCAGCAGTTACTTCGGGGTCGGCACAGATACGCAGTATTTT	CASSYFGVGTDTQYF
-	TRBV5-4	TRBJ2-5	TRBD2	TGTGCCAGCAGCTCGATACTAGCGGACGACCAAGAGACCCAGTACTTC	CASSSILADDQETQYF
few	TRBV5-6	TRBJ1-1	-	TGTGCCAGCACCTCGGCGGATAGGGGCGGGATCGCTGAAGCTTTCTTT	CASTSADRGGIAEAFF
-	TRBV28	TRBJ2-3	-	TGTGCCAGCAGCAGAACAGATACGCAGTATTTT	CASSRTDTQYF
-	TRBV4-1	TRBJ2-5	TRBD2	TGCGCCAGCAGCCAAGTCGGGAGGGTTCAAGAGACCCAGTACTTC	CASSQVGRVQETQYF
-	TRBV4-3	TRBJ2-4	-	TGCGCCAGCAGCCAGGATAGGTGGCAGGAAAACATTCAGTACTTC	CASSQDRWQENIQYF
-	TRBV7-2	TRBJ2-1	TRBD2	TGTGCCAGCAGCCCACCTGGGCTAGCGGGGGATGAGCAGTTCTTC	CASSPPGLAGDEQFF
-	TRBV7-3	TRBJ1-2	-	TGTGCCAGCAGCCCTCAAGGGGGAGGGCAGGGCTACACCTTC	CASSPQGGGQGYTF
-	TRBV4-2	TRBJ2-3	TRBD2	TGTGCCAGCAGCCACGCAACCCGGACTAGCGTAGATACGCAGTATTTT	CASSHATRTSVDTQYF
-	TRBV21-1	TRBJ2-4	-	TGTGCCAGCAGCATCCGCAGTGAAGCCAAAAACATTCAGTACTTC	CASSIRSEAKNIQYF
-	TRBV6-5	TRBJ2-5	TRBD1	TGTGCCAGCGCCGGGACAGGGGTTGCAGAGCAGTACTTC	CASAGTGVAEQYF
-	TRBV18	TRBJ2-7	-	TGTGCCAGCTCACCCGACGGAGGGGGCGCCCCCTACGAGCAGTACTTC	CASSPDGGGAPYEQYF
-	TRBV14	TRBJ2-5	TRBD1	TGTGCCAGCAGCTGGCCCGGGACAGAGGAGACCCAGTACTTC	CASSWPGTEETQYF